A selection of T cell receptor beta chains follows, all from one sample in a study of T cell repertoires in cytomegalovirus infection. What these receptors recognize is not known. TCRdb redid the calling of the reads with MiXCR, one entry per CDR3 protein. The sample shows about 770,000 distinct CDR3 sequences, 25% to 30% of them seen only once. Specimen: cultured CD8+ T cells from PBMCs, collected from culture after CMV antigen stimulation. These receptors were obtained from a human donor in good health (CMV status not recorded). Some clones in this sample may be carry-over from other donors' samples. The CDR3 runs from the conserved cysteine through the conserved F or W. Each record gives: CDR3 length, V gene, J gene, clone size, D gene, CDR3 protein, CDR3 DNA. A D gene is named only where the DNA matches it firmly. Size tells how often a clone was seen (once, few, many) or the class of an expanded clone, and some rows leave it out.

length: 16; V: TRBV11-3; J: TRBJ2-2; size: few; D: .; CDR3: CASSLDGGAGTGELFF; DNA: TGTGCCAGCAGCCTAGACGGGGGCGCGGGCACCGGGGAGCTGTTTTTT
length: 17; V: TRBV11-3; J: TRBJ2-7; size: .; D: TRBD1; CDR3: CASSQAADRGGSYEQYF; DNA: TGTGCCAGCAGCCAGGCAGCGGACAGGGGAGGGTCCTACGAGCAGTACTTC
length: 13; V: TRBV13; J: TRBJ1-2; size: few; D: .; CDR3: CASSLRGTYGYTF; DNA: TGTGCCAGCAGCTTGAGGGGGACCTATGGCTACACCTTC
length: 19; V: TRBV7-9; J: TRBJ2-2; size: .; D: .; CDR3: CASSSPSARQGNYTGELFF; DNA: TGTGCCAGCAGCTCTCCGTCCGCGAGGCAGGGAAATTACACCGGGGAGCTGTTTTTT
length: 15; V: TRBV7-2; J: TRBJ1-3; size: .; D: .; CDR3: CASSITGFSGNTIYF; DNA: TGTGCCAGCAGCATTACAGGTTTCTCTGGAAACACCATATATTTT
length: 14; V: TRBV5-4; J: TRBJ2-5; size: few; D: .; CDR3: CASSLGQGQARQYF; DNA: TGTGCCAGCAGCTTGGGGCAGGGGCAGGCAAGGCAGTACTTC
length: 17; V: TRBV2; J: TRBJ2-2; size: .; D: TRBD2; CDR3: CASSWTSGGGNTGELFF; DNA: TGTGCCAGCAGTTGGACTAGCGGGGGGGGGAACACCGGGGAGCTGTTTTTT
length: 16; V: TRBV12-3/TRBV12-4; J: TRBJ2-3; size: .; D: .; CDR3: CASTIRAGFSTDTQYF; DNA: TGTGCCAGCACTATAAGGGCAGGTTTTAGCACAGATACGCAGTATTTT
length: 15; V: TRBV11-2; J: TRBJ2-2; size: few; D: TRBD1; CDR3: CASSFRDRGPGELFF; DNA: TGTGCCAGCAGCTTTCGGGACAGGGGGCCCGGGGAGCTGTTTTTT
length: 13; V: TRBV6-5; J: TRBJ2-2; size: once; D: .; CDR3: CASSYTRFGELFF; DNA: TGTGCCAGCAGTTACACGCGGTTCGGGGAGCTGTTTTTT
length: 13; V: TRBV2; J: TRBJ2-1; size: few; D: .; CDR3: CASTDRVGDEQFF; DNA: TGTGCCAGCACTGACCGGGTAGGCGATGAGCAGTTCTTC
length: 21; V: TRBV5-5; J: TRBJ2-3; size: many; D: TRBD2; CDR3: CASSSNKRLAGGAEGGDTQYF; DNA: TGTGCCAGCAGCTCAAACAAACGCCTAGCGGGGGGGGCCGAGGGCGGAGATACGCAGTATTTT
length: 15; V: TRBV7-6; J: TRBJ2-3; size: .; D: .; CDR3: CASSDSGPIQDTQYF; DNA: TGTGCCAGCAGCGATTCGGGGCCTATACAAGATACGCAGTATTTT
length: 15; V: TRBV6-1; J: TRBJ1-1; size: few; D: .; CDR3: CASSEARAAPRYLGF; DNA: TGTGCCAGCAGTGAAGCGCGGGCAGCGCCGCGATATCTTGGTTTT
length: 14; V: TRBV19; J: TRBJ1-1; size: few; D: .; CDR3: CASSMTVWNTEAFF; DNA: TGTGCCAGTAGTATGACTGTTTGGAACACTGAAGCTTTCTTT
length: 15; V: TRBV4-1; J: TRBJ1-2; size: .; D: .; CDR3: CASSQESRVGYGYTF; DNA: TGCGCCAGCAGCCAAGAATCCAGGGTCGGCTATGGCTACACCTTC
length: 18; V: TRBV6-6; J: TRBJ1-6; size: .; D: .; CDR3: CASSYSTGPKGYNSPLHF; DNA: TGTGCCAGCAGTTACTCGACTGGCCCCAAGGGCTATAATTCACCCCTCCACTTT
length: 15; V: TRBV7-4; J: TRBJ2-4; size: .; D: .; CDR3: CASSLARQVLNIQYF; DNA: TGTGCCAGCAGCTTAGCCCGACAGGTCTTAAACATTCAGTACTTC
length: 15; V: TRBV12-3/TRBV12-4; J: TRBJ1-5; size: few; D: .; CDR3: CASSSPQGANQPQHF; DNA: TGTGCCAGCAGTTCCCCCCAAGGGGCCAATCAGCCCCAGCATTTT
length: 15; V: TRBV6-2/TRBV6-3; J: TRBJ2-5; size: .; D: .; CDR3: CASSPSSTGWETQYF; DNA: TGTGCCAGCAGCCCCTCTAGCACCGGATGGGAGACCCAGTACTTC
length: 14; V: TRBV5-1; J: TRBJ2-7; size: few; D: TRBD2; CDR3: CASSLTSGQYEQYF; DNA: TGCGCCAGCAGCCTTACTAGCGGGCAGTACGAGCAGTACTTC
length: 14; V: TRBV20-1; J: TRBJ2-5; size: few; D: .; CDR3: CSARIRRGQETQYF; DNA: TGCAGTGCTAGAATTCGGCGGGGCCAAGAGACCCAGTACTTC
length: 14; V: TRBV4-1; J: TRBJ1-2; size: few; D: .; CDR3: CASSQERGAIGYTF; DNA: TGCGCCAGCAGCCAAGAAAGGGGCGCGATCGGCTACACCTTC
length: 15; V: TRBV4-3; J: TRBJ2-5; size: few; D: .; CDR3: CASSQDRSAQETQYF; DNA: TGCGCCAGCAGCCAAGATCGGTCAGCCCAAGAGACCCAGTACTTC
length: 16; V: TRBV6-1; J: TRBJ1-1; size: few; D: .; CDR3: CASSEYGFSRDTEAFF; DNA: TGTGCCAGCAGTGAATACGGGTTTTCCCGGGACACTGAAGCTTTCTTT
length: 13; V: TRBV13; J: TRBJ2-5; size: .; D: .; CDR3: CASSSVMGETQYF; DNA: TGTGCCAGCAGCTCTGTTATGGGAGAGACCCAGTACTTC
length: 15; V: TRBV11-2; J: TRBJ2-1; size: .; D: TRBD2; CDR3: CASSLSSGTTNEQFF; DNA: TGTGCCAGCAGCTTGTCTAGCGGGACCACCAATGAGCAGTTCTTC
length: 14; V: TRBV6-6; J: TRBJ2-7; size: few; D: TRBD1; CDR3: CASSYYRGDYEQYF; DNA: TGTGCCAGCAGCTATTACAGGGGGGACTACGAGCAGTACTTC
length: 20; V: TRBV19; J: TRBJ2-5; size: .; D: TRBD1; CDR3: CASSFRQGRWGSTTGETQYF; DNA: TGTGCCAGTAGTTTCCGACAGGGAAGGTGGGGATCTACGACCGGAGAGACCCAGTACTTC
length: 17; V: TRBV5-4; J: TRBJ2-6; size: .; D: TRBD1; CDR3: CASSSDRGTSGANVLTF; DNA: TGTGCCAGCAGCTCGGACAGGGGAACCTCTGGGGCCAACGTCCTGACTTTC
length: 14; V: TRBV6-5; J: TRBJ1-1; size: many; D: .; CDR3: CASSYSGLNTEAFF; DNA: TGTGCCAGCAGTTACTCTGGGCTGAACACTGAAGCTTTCTTT
length: 15; V: TRBV7-9; J: TRBJ2-5; size: many; D: TRBD1; CDR3: CASSPPDRGLETQYF; DNA: TGTGCCAGCAGCCCCCCGGACAGGGGTTTAGAGACCCAGTACTTC
length: 16; V: TRBV6-2/TRBV6-3; J: TRBJ2-1; size: few; D: .; CDR3: CASSYFERTAYNEQFF; DNA: TGTGCCAGCAGTTACTTCGAACGGACAGCCTACAATGAGCAGTTCTTC
length: 14; V: TRBV6-2/TRBV6-3; J: TRBJ1-1; size: many; D: .; CDR3: CASSPTRGNTEAFF; DNA: TGTGCCAGCAGTCCCACTCGGGGGAACACTGAAGCTTTCTTT
length: 15; V: TRBV6-6; J: TRBJ1-5; size: few; D: .; CDR3: CASSDWGNSNQPQHF; DNA: TGTGCCAGCAGTGACTGGGGGAACAGCAATCAGCCCCAGCATTTT